A single sample gave rise to the 5 T cell receptor beta chains below, sequenced in a study of identical twins. TCRdb re-derived calls from the 5' RACE reads in MiXCR, one entry per CDR3 protein. The sample lists 460,000 or so distinct CDR3 sequences, more than 13% seen once, with about 0.52% in the top ten. This same sample was also taken into another study, of yellow fever vaccine responses in identical twins.

The specimen was CD4+ T cells sorted from blood. These receptors all stem from a woman in her late teens or twenties in good health.

Many counts were recorded for this clonotype. The genes are TRBV29-1 and TRBJ2-1; D is undetermined. The V gene lost 2 bases and the J gene lost 2 bases, with 13 bases spanning the gap. Looked up from germline, CDR1 is SQVTM and CDR2 is ANQGSEA. The length of the CDR3 is 15 residues. The CDR3 loop is CSVEIPGGAYNEQFF. CDR3 nucleotide sequence: TGCAGCGTTGAAATTCCAGGCGGTGCCTACAATGAGCAGTTCTTC.

The rearrangement links TRBV20-1 to TRBJ2-7; unclear D gene. Germline V gene sequence: CDR1 DFQATT, CDR2 SNEGSKA (reference sequence). This CDR3 region has 17 residues. Trimming cost V 2 bases and J 3 bases, with 23 bases left between them. The CDR3: CSARSTTRPSFNYEQYF. CDR3 DNA sequence: TGCAGTGCTAGATCGACCACCCGACCCTCATTCAACTACGAGCAGTACTTC.

The chain recombines TRBV6-2 or TRBV6-3 with TRBJ2-7, with TRBD1 matching over 7 bases. With V trimmed by 2 bases and J by 6 bases, 13 bases remained unmatched. In germline, CDR1 is MNHEY, CDR2 SVGEGT. The CDR3 is 16 amino acids. The CDR3 loop reads CASSYPTGKTRSEQYF. DNA for the CDR3: TGTGCCAGCAGTTACCCGACAGGGAAAACTAGGAGCGAGCAGTACTTC.

This clonotype was seen a handful of times. The gene calls are TRBV9 and TRBJ1-4, with 10 bases identical to TRBD1. Germline CDR1 reads SGDLS; CDR2 reads YYNGEE. V gave up 4 bases and J gave up 8 bases; unmatched junction bases: 8. The CDR3 contains 15 residues. The CDR3 loop reads CASSLRQGAREKLFF. The CDR3 nucleotides read TGTGCCAGCAGCTTGCGACAGGGGGCGAGAGAAAAACTGTTTTTT.

The chain combines TRBV5-1 with TRBJ2-7; D unresolved. Trimming cost V 2 bases and J 1 base, with 7 bases left between them. CDR3 length: 13 residues. Germline V gives CDR1 SGHRS, CDR2 YFSETQ. The CDR3 nucleotides are TGCGCCAGCAGCTTTTTCGGGTCCTACGAGCAGTACTTC. Amino acids: CASSFFGSYEQYF. Based on the CDR3 plus reference TRBV5-1 and TRBJ2-7, the full variable domain is KAGVTQTPRYLIKTRGQQVTLSCSPISGHRSVSWYQQTPGQGLQFLFEYFSETQRNKGNFPGRFSGRQFSNSRSEMNVSTLELGDSALYLCASSFFGSYEQYFGPGTRLTVT.